This T cell receptor beta chain was observed in a study of beta chain features in type 1 diabetes (dated by TCRdb to 2016 to 2019). With regard to the full study: Mean age, gender distribution, total cell number and subset yield did not differ between patients and healthy donors. A total of some 110 million sorted cells were examined across all samples, and the number of cells per subset was strongly correlated with RNA yield. In the study, TCRB repertoires of sorted circulating CD4+ T cell subsets from recently diagnosed type 1 diabetes patients were compared with those of matched healthy donors. Regulatory and stem cell-like memory subsets were obtained from only 8 patients and roughly 8 healthy donors, while naive and central memory subsets were obtained from all 30 or so donors. Overall study outcomes, separate from this receptor: Fewer insertions and more nucleotide deletions at VDJ recombination sites were observed in patients with type 1 diabetes, implying thymic rearrangement abnormalities. Only small numbers of individuals were included in the HLA sub-analyses, which left unresolved whether HLA type had any influence on TCRB rearrangement. Because cDNA was sequenced instead of genomic DNA, activated cells with high expression could be over-represented, although the groups did not differ in activation or CD3 levels. Naive, central memory and regulatory TCRB repertoires appeared more similar among patients than among healthy donors. Shorter templates might have been favored by PCR, but patient and control samples were amplified and corrected together, so both groups would have been affected equally by any skew. Type 1 diabetes patients showed a moderate but significant shortening of TCRB CDR3 length in all four CD4+ subsets.

The CDR3, cysteine through phenylalanine, is 13 amino acids long. Left in the record is the CDR3 DNA by itself, 39 bases read in frame from the first base. CDR1 and CDR2, looked up from the germline V gene, are KGHSH and LQKENI. Trimming at the junction amounts to 0 bases on V and 4 bases on J, and the germline ends lie 3 bases apart. A single peripheral blood draw of about 116 mL on average was collected from each donor into heparinised tubes. A BD FACSAria II was used to sort naive, central memory, regulatory and stem cell-like memory CD4+ T cells with a panel that included CD45RO, CCR7, CD25, CD127, CD95 and CD27. Purity was above 98% for every sorted population. PBMCs were isolated immediately by Lymphoprep density gradient centrifugation and stained directly without culture. To minimize batch effects, samples were stained and sorted in pairs, one healthy donor with one patient per experiment.

For this clone: What this receptor recognizes is not known. Nothing much larger sits one base from this clone, and base qualities are not available.

All of the isolated RNA was reverse transcribed with the High Capacity cDNA Reverse Transcription Kit, so expressed TCRB transcripts were sequenced. Deep immunoSEQ sequencing was performed on naive, central memory and regulatory T cell samples, with an average of about 3.57 million total reads per sample. Sorted cells were lysed in RLT buffer, and RNA was extracted using DNase-treated RNeasy Micro or Mini kits according to cell number. Each cell subset was processed on its own to prevent cross-contamination, while patient and healthy donor samples were processed together. The immunoSEQ multiplex PCR was used to amplify TCRB sequences from cDNA, yielding 87-bp fragments that span the CDR3 region. The amplicons were sequenced using the Illumina HiSeq platform. The original methods were these. Synthetic template baselines were used to correct PCR bias computationally, reads within Hamming distance 2 were collapsed, and singletons that could not be merged were discarded. Reads were aligned against IMGT so that V, D and J genes, CDR3 length and insertions or deletions at six rearrangement sites could be assigned. Clonotype counts were normalized to sorted cell number within each subset before computing true diversity and Gini coefficients with the tcR R package. The overlap coefficient, calculated on TCRB nucleotide sequences, was used to measure repertoire sharing. Out-of-frame TCRB sequences from naive cells were analyzed to stand in for the pre-selection repertoire. What TCRdb holds here is the immuneACCESS table cut down to in-frame rearrangements. Part of the clones is not present; checked against another copy, under half of the missing clones reflect an unresolved V gene, and the others are unexplained. For V, J and clone size, that table is used; D and trimming come from the DNA. For this sample the table gives 350,000 to 450,000 clones, of which roughly 15% were detected only once. The ten top clones hold approximately 0.019% of the sample.

Sequencing input: naive CD4+ T cells from blood. According to the study, the label for this sample's cell subset or site signals: true naive CD4+ T cells. The receptor was isolated from a woman aged 18 to 35 in good health. The rearrangement combines TRBV18 with TRBJ2-2; a confident D gene designation cannot be given. The encoded CDR3 is CASSPPATGELFF. The sequenced DNA is TGTGCCAGCTCACCACCGGCCACCGGGGAGCTGTTTTTT. The CDR3 plus the reference TRBV18 and TRBJ2-2 genes for the other parts give the full variable domain: NAGVMQNPRHLVRRRGQEARLRCSPMKGHSHVYWYRQLPEEGLKFMVYLQKENIIDESGMPKERFSAEFPKEGPSILRIQQVVRGDSAAYFCASSPPATGELFFGEGSRLTVL.